One and the same sample provided the 26 T cell receptor beta chains below, sequenced in a study of blood T cell repertoires in COVID-19 (dated by TCRdb to about 2020). Receptor amplification or capture employed the immunoSEQ multiplex PCR assay. TCRdb mirrors the immuneACCESS table, restricted to in-frame sequences. Some clones are absent from its copies; in checked studies, under half trace to an unresolved V gene, and the reason for the others is unknown. The sample table records under 90,000 clones; around 90% of these occur just once. The top ten clonotypes cover just under 7.5% of the sample. Sequenced material: peripheral blood. These TCRs come from a man in his forties or fifties with COVID-19, enrolled during active disease.

This chain links TRBV11-2 with TRBJ2-3; perhaps TRBD2 as D (5 bases). This CDR3 spans 13 amino acids. Trimming cost V 3 bases and J 2 bases, with 6 bases left between them. From germline, CDR1 is SGHAT and CDR2 FQNNGV. In DNA, the CDR3 is TGTGCCAGCAGCTTCCGGGACACAGATACGCAGTATTTT. Protein product: CASSFRDTDTQYF.

The chain joins TRBV19 to TRBJ2-7; possible D gene TRBD1, 6 bases. The V gene lost 7 bases and the J gene lost 5 bases, with 15 bases spanning the gap. CDR3 length: 13 amino acids. Germline V gives CDR1 LNHDA, CDR2 SQIVND (reference sequence). The DNA of the CDR3 is TGTGCCAGTACCCCTGGATGGGGGCACGAGCAGTACTTC. Protein product: CASTPGWGHEQYF.

The chain recombines TRBV2 with TRBJ1-5; D gene uncertain. V lost 3 bases and J lost 6, with 9 bases in between. CDR1 and CDR2 (germline): SNHLY, FYNNEI. This CDR3 has 13 residues. CDR3 residues: CASSDKSPQPQHF. For the CDR3, the DNA is TGTGCCAGCAGTGATAAGAGCCCTCAGCCCCAGCATTTT.

The V and J genes are TRBV19 and TRBJ2-3; 7 bases align to TRBD1. The CDR3 is 14 residues long. V dropped 5 bases and J dropped 4; count of bases not matched to a gene: 6. Per the germline V gene, CDR1 is LNHDA and CDR2 is SQIVND (reference sequence). CDR3 bases: TGTGCCAGTAGTTTCCAGCAGGGGGCAGATACGCAGTATTTT. Encoded protein: CASSFQQGADTQYF. The full variable domain, in which reference TRBV19 and TRBJ2-3 provide the parts outside the CDR3, is DGGITQSPKYLFRKEGQNVTLSCEQNLNHDAMYWYRQDPGQGLRLIYYSQIVNDFQKGDIAEGYSVSREKKESFPLTVTSAQKNPTAFYLCASSFQQGADTQYFGPGTRLTVL.

V is TRBV29-1 and J is TRBJ2-7; D possibly corresponds to TRBD2 (5 bases). Germline-derived CDR1 and CDR2 are SQVTM and ANQGSEA. V lost 3 bases and J 3 bases, leaving 9 bases between the germline ends. The CDR3 runs to 12 residues. The CDR3 DNA is TGCAGCGTTGACGGGGTAGGCTACGAGCAGTACTTC. Translating it yields CSVDGVGYEQYF.

The gene calls are TRBV6-2 or TRBV6-3 and TRBJ2-3; D possibly corresponds to TRBD2 (7 bases). The CDR3 covers 16 residues. Germline CDR1 MNHEY, CDR2 SVGEGT. V gave up 7 bases and J gave up 3 bases, with 20 bases separating them. The CDR3 sequence is CASIPDGGAGTDTQYF. CDR3 nucleotide sequence: TGTGCCAGCATCCCCGATGGGGGGGCGGGGACAGATACGCAGTATTTT.

The V gene is TRBV7-3, the J gene TRBJ1-2; D possibly corresponds to TRBD1 (5 bases). Germline V CDR1 and CDR2: SGHTA, FQGTGA. V lost 0 bases to trimming and J lost 6 bases, with 11 bases between them. CDR3 size: 14 residues. The CDR3 region is CASSLTGGVNGYTF. CDR3 nucleotide sequence: TGTGCCAGCAGCTTAACGGGAGGGGTCAATGGCTACACCTTC.

The J gene is TRBJ2-1, the V gene TRBV9; 7 bases are a match to TRBD1. This CDR3 has 15 amino acids. CDR1 and CDR2 from the germline V gene are SGDLS and YYNGEE. Unmatched junction bases numbered 4, after V lost 4 bases and J lost 0 bases. Here the CDR3 DNA reads TGTGCCAGCAGCTACGGGACAGCCTCCTACAATGAGCAGTTCTTC. Translated: CASSYGTASYNEQFF.

This chain connects TRBV27 to TRBJ1-3; no clear D gene. V was trimmed by 9 bases and J by 3 bases, leaving 15 bases between them. The germline V gene has CDR1 MNHEY and CDR2 SMNVEV (reference sequence). The CDR3 extends over 14 amino acids. DNA for the CDR3: TGTGCCAGGGGGAGAGAAGACGGTGGAAACACCATATATTTT. Amino acid sequence: CARGREDGGNTIYF.

V is TRBV6-5 and J is TRBJ2-3; 7 positions agree with TRBD1. Germline CDR1 reads MNHEY; CDR2 reads SVGAGI. The CDR3 has 15 residues. V shed 6 bases and J 4 bases; nucleotides not matched to a gene: 10. The CDR3 is CASRRGAQGADTQYF. In DNA form, the CDR3 reads TGTGCCAGCAGAAGAGGGGCTCAGGGGGCAGATACGCAGTATTTT.

The chain carries TRBV30 and TRBJ2-1; 10 nucleotides agree with TRBD2. With 3 bases clipped from V and 7 bases from J, the junction kept 9 bases outside the gene matches. This CDR3 has 15 residues. Germline CDR1 GTSNPN, CDR2 SVGIG (reference sequence). Here the CDR3 reads CAWRSGGARGNEQFF. DNA of the CDR3: TGTGCCTGGAGAAGCGGGGGGGCGAGAGGTAATGAGCAGTTCTTC.

The chain recombines TRBV21-1 with TRBJ1-1. TRBV21-1 counts as a pseudogene. CDR3 length: 21 residues. CDR3 in amino acids: CASSKGWEGSVAGSEDTEAFF. The CDR3 DNA reads as TGTGCCAGCAGCAAAGGGTGGGAGGGATCTGTCGCTGGGAGTGAAGACACTGAAGCTTTCTTT.

This chain joins TRBV30 and TRBJ2-5, with 10 bases aligning to TRBD2. Germline CDR1 GTSNPN, CDR2 SVGIG (reference sequence). This CDR3 comprises 16 residues. Unmatched junction bases numbered 5, after V lost 0 bases and J lost 1 base. The CDR3 DNA reads TGTGCCTGGAGTGTAGGGCTAGCGGGGGCCCAAGAGACCCAGTACTTC. This encodes CAWSVGLAGAQETQYF.

The DNA of the CDR3 is TGTGCCAGCAGCACTGGGGGGTCTAATGAAAAACTGTTTTTT. Its protein is CASSTGGSNEKLFF. The rearrangement joins TRBV9 to TRBJ1-4; the D gene is possibly TRBD1 (5 bases). V was trimmed by 4 bases and J by 3 bases, leaving 10 bases between them. There are 14 residues in the CDR3. Germline lookup yields CDR1 SGDLS and CDR2 YYNGEE.

This clone was counted a few times. The chain uses TRBV27 and TRBJ2-1, with 8 bases that match TRBD2. Germline-derived CDR1 and CDR2 are MNHEY and SMNVEV (reference sequence). With 10 bases clipped from V and 8 bases from J, the junction kept 7 bases outside the gene matches. CDR3 length: 12 residues. CDR3 in DNA: TGTGCCACAGGGGCGGGGGGAGATGAGCAGTTCTTC. Translated, it gives CATGAGGDEQFF.

The J gene is TRBJ2-5, the V gene TRBV29-1; D is possibly TRBD2 (5 bases). This CDR3 has 12 residues. Germline V gene lookup returns CDR1 SQVTM and CDR2 ANQGSEA. Trimming took 7 bases from V and 5 from J, leaving 14 bases between them. The CDR3 coding sequence is TGCAGCGCCGAGACTCCGGGGGAGACCCAGTACTTC. Translating it yields CSAETPGETQYF.

The sample holds a few counts of this clone. The chain employs TRBV7-9 and TRBJ2-1; 15 bases are shared with TRBD2. The CDR3 spans 16 residues. The V gene's germline CDR1 is SEHNR and CDR2 FQNEAQ (reference sequence). The J segment lost 7 bases and the V segment lost 5 bases, leaving 6 bases of the junction unmatched. The CDR3 loop reads CASSLPGTSGRNEQFF. DNA for the CDR3: TGTGCCAGCAGCCTACCCGGGACTAGCGGGAGGAATGAGCAGTTCTTC.

The chain has TRBV5-1 and TRBJ2-1; 8 bases are a match to TRBD2. CDR1 and CDR2 (germline): SGHRS, YFSETQ. The J segment lost 2 bases and the V segment lost 1 base, leaving 11 bases of the junction unmatched. The CDR3 contains 18 residues. The DNA for the CDR3 is TGCGCCAGCAGCTTGAAGTTAACGGGGGGGACCCCCTACAATGAGCAGTTCTTC. Protein sequence: CASSLKLTGGTPYNEQFF.

The CDR3 DNA reads TGTGCCAGCAGCGTAGGGGGGGATGAGCAGTTCTTC. Its protein is CASSVGGDEQFF. The chain uses TRBV9 and TRBJ2-1; maybe TRBD2 (6 bases). Germline CDR1 and CDR2: SGDLS and YYNGEE. There are 12 residues in the CDR3. Trimming left V 0 bases short and J 8 bases short, with 6 bases between.

This clone has only one observation. This chain uses TRBV7-8 with TRBJ1-6; D is uncertain. V dropped 5 bases and J dropped 2 bases, with 10 bases sitting between them. CDR3 length: 15 residues. Germline loops: CDR1 SGHVS, CDR2 FQNEAQ. The CDR3 here is CASSNAGTYNSPLHF. In DNA, the CDR3 is TGTGCCAGCAGCAACGCAGGCACCTATAATTCACCCCTCCACTTT.

The rearrangement links TRBV27 to TRBJ2-3, with TRBD2 matching 14 bases. The CDR3 consists of 16 residues. Germline CDR1 MNHEY, CDR2 SMNVEV (reference sequence). The trim removed 6 bases at V and 8 bases at J, leaving 10 bases unmatched. The CDR3 here is CASSRGLAGAPSTQYF. The CDR3 DNA reads TGTGCCAGCAGCCGGGGACTAGCGGGGGCTCCCAGTACGCAGTATTTT.

The J gene is TRBJ1-5, the V gene TRBV13; D remains ambiguous. CDR3 length equals 15 residues. V was cut by 2 bases and J by 2 bases, with 10 bases left in between. Germline V gene lookup returns CDR1 PRHDT and CDR2 FYEKMQ (reference sequence). Here the CDR3 DNA reads TGTGCCAGCAGCTTACGCGGTATGGGCAATCAGCCCCAGCATTTT. Translated: CASSLRGMGNQPQHF.

This clone appeared once. The chain has TRBV19 and TRBJ1-2, with TRBD1 as a possible D gene (5 bases). The CDR3 has 14 residues. V lost 7 bases and J lost 4, with 16 bases in between. Germline CDR1 LNHDA, CDR2 SQIVND (reference sequence). The chain's CDR3 is CASTPLRDAYGYTF. The CDR3 nucleotides are TGTGCCAGTACCCCTTTGCGGGACGCCTATGGCTACACCTTC.

V gene TRBV5-1 combines with J gene TRBJ2-4; 7 bases line up with TRBD2. This CDR3 spans 16 amino acids. The V gene's germline CDR1 is SGHRS and CDR2 YFSETQ. Trimming cost V 1 base and J 1 base; bases outside gene matches: 5. CDR3 nucleotides: TGCGCCAGCAGCTTGTTCGGGGGGTCTGCCAAAAACATTCAGTACTTC. Its translation is CASSLFGGSAKNIQYF.

The chain employs TRBV11-2 and TRBJ2-5, with TRBD1 identical over 11 bases. The CDR3 contains 17 residues. Trimming took 0 bases from V and 9 from J; bases not matched to a gene: 12. Germline V gives CDR1 SGHAT, CDR2 FQNNGV. The CDR3 DNA reads TGTGCCAGCAGCTTAGATCTCTCCGGGACAGGGGGAAATTCCCAGTACTTC. Amino acids: CASSLDLSGTGGNSQYF. Full variable domain (rest looked up from reference TRBV11-2 and TRBJ2-5): EAGVAQSPRYKIIEKRQSVAFWCNPISGHATLYWYQQILGQGPKLLIQFQNNGVVDDSQLPKDRFSAERLKGVDSTLKIQPAKLEDSAVYLCASSLDLSGTGGNSQYFGPGTRLLVL.

CDR3 coding DNA: TGTGCCAGCAGCACTTATTCCGGGACAGAGCCTCTTGGCGGCTACACCTTC. Its translation is CASSTYSGTEPLGGYTF. This chain uses TRBV9 with TRBJ1-2, with 7 bases lining up with TRBD1. Germline V CDR1 and CDR2: SGDLS, YYNGEE. This CDR3 spans 17 amino acids. V lost 4 bases, J lost 8 bases, and 20 bases stayed unmatched.